This TCR beta chain was identified during a study of technical replicates of blood from a few donors. Profiled with immunoSEQ multiplex PCR; TCRdb holds only in-frame clones, not every one. Here the sample spans fewer than 20,000 clones, approximately 90% being singletons. Sample: PBMCs. The source is a human donor in good health.

The CDR3 is CASSFGGSSYEQYF. CDR3 sequence (DNA): TGCGCCAGCAGCTTCGGCGGAAGCTCCTACGAGCAGTACTTC. The chain links TRBV5-1 to TRBJ2-7; no firm D call. Germline V gives CDR1 SGHRS, CDR2 YFSETQ. The CDR3 runs to 14 residues. V was trimmed by 2 bases and J by 0 bases, leaving 9 bases between them.